The T cell receptor beta chain under discussion was sequenced for a study of blood T cell repertoires in COVID-19. This CDR3 contains 15 residues. V shed 6 bases, J shed 3 bases, and the junction held 8 bases outside the gene matches. The V gene's germline CDR1 is KGHSH and CDR2 LQKENI. Produced via immunoSEQ multiplex PCR; TCRdb's table is partial and in-frame only. Here the sample spans 100,000 or so clones, 70% to 90% being singletons. V is TRBV18 and J is TRBJ2-7, with 10 positions matching TRBD1. The receptor's source is a man in his forties or fifties with active or convalescent COVID-19. Sequenced material: peripheral blood. The CDR3 region is CASSQGTGDNYEQYF. CDR3 bases: TGTGCCAGCTCCCAAGGGACAGGGGATAACTACGAGCAGTACTTC.